These T cell receptor beta chains were read from a single sample in a study of blood T cell repertoires in COVID-19. Generated by immunoSEQ multiplex PCR, the TCRdb table keeps only in-frame clones and is missing some. Of 70,000 to 90,000 clones in the sample, approximately 82% were seen once. Sequences were obtained from peripheral blood. The receptors here all came from a woman aged 80 or older with acute or convalescent COVID-19. The CDR3 runs from the conserved cysteine through the conserved F or W. D genes are given only for firm matches. Where a row states a size, it is once, few, many or the class of an expanded clone; other rows omit it.

j_call cdr3_length v_call d_call clone_size cdr3_nt cdr3_aa
TRBJ1-1 19 TRBV27 TRBD1 - TGTGCCAGCAGTTTAAGGATCGACAGGGGAGGTTGGGTAAACACTGAAGCTTTCTTT CASSLRIDRGGWVNTEAFF
TRBJ2-7 13 TRBV2 - few TGTGCCAGCAAAGGGAGAACAGAGTACGAGCAGTACTTC CASKGRTEYEQYF
TRBJ2-3 12 TRBV29-1 - - TGCAGCGTCGGGGGCGGGGGAGATACGCAGTATTTT CSVGGGGDTQYF
TRBJ2-1 15 TRBV19 TRBD1 - TGTGCCAGTATCTACAGGGGGAGCCATCCCAATGAGCAGTTCTTC CASIYRGSHPNEQFF
TRBJ2-7 15 TRBV15 - - TGTGCCACCAGCAGAGGAGGCGTGGATCTGGGCGAGCAGTACTTC CATSRGGVDLGEQYF
TRBJ1-6 16 TRBV24-1 TRBD1 - TGTGCCACCAGTGAGCTACCGGGACAGGGAAATTCACCCCTCCACTTT CATSELPGQGNSPLHF
TRBJ1-1 15 TRBV2 TRBD1 - TGTGCCAGCACCTACCTGGGACAGGGGAACACTGAAGCTTTCTTT CASTYLGQGNTEAFF
TRBJ1-4 14 TRBV3-1/TRBV3-2 TRBD1 few TGTGCCAGCAGCCAAGGGGACAGGGCTGAAAAACTGTTTTTT CASSQGDRAEKLFF
TRBJ1-1 16 TRBV9 TRBD1 - TGTGCCAGCAGCGTCTCAGGACAGGGCGTAAACACTGAAGCTTTCTTT CASSVSGQGVNTEAFF
TRBJ2-7 14 TRBV2 TRBD2 - TGTGCCAGCAGGTTAGCGGGGGGCAACTACGAGCAGTACTTC CASRLAGGNYEQYF
TRBJ1-1 12 TRBV28 - - TGTGCCAGCAGTCTCGGACAGATAGAAGCTTTCTTT CASSLGQIEAFF
TRBJ1-1 15 TRBV10-1 TRBD1 - TGCGCCAGCAGTGAGGACAGGGGTTTTAGGACTGAAGCTTTCTTT CASSEDRGFRTEAFF
TRBJ1-5 16 TRBV19 - - TGTGCCAGTAGTAGCGACCCTCCGGGGAGCAATCAGCCCCAGCATTTT CASSSDPPGSNQPQHF
TRBJ2-5 15 TRBV5-4 TRBD2 - TGTGCCAGCAGCTTGGCCGGGGGGTACCAAGAGACCCAGTACTTC CASSLAGGYQETQYF
TRBJ2-3 12 TRBV12-3/TRBV12-4 - - TGTGCCAGCAGCCGAGACAGCAATACGCAGTATTTT CASSRDSNTQYF
TRBJ2-7 12 TRBV15 - - TGTGCCACCAGCACCGTCGCTGGACATCTAAAGTTC CATSTVAGHLKF
TRBJ2-7 13 TRBV9 - - TGTGCCAGCAGTTTAAACTACGGGGACGAGCAGTACTTC CASSLNYGDEQYF
TRBJ2-3 18 TRBV10-3 TRBD2 - TGTGCCATCAGTGAGCCACTCCATGGACTAGCGGGCACAGATACGCAGTATTTT CAISEPLHGLAGTDTQYF
TRBJ1-2 13 TRBV6-5 - - TGTGCCAGCAGTCGGCCCGGGGGTGATGGCTACACCTTC CASSRPGGDGYTF
TRBJ2-3 18 TRBV19 TRBD2 - TGTGCCAGTAGTGCTCGACTAGCGGGAGTACTCCGCACAGATACGCAGTATTTT CASSARLAGVLRTDTQYF
TRBJ2-7 13 TRBV2 TRBD1 - TGTGCCAGCAGGAGGACAGGCGGTTACGAGCAGTACTTC CASRRTGGYEQYF
TRBJ2-1 15 TRBV9 TRBD1 few TGTGCCAGCAGCCCCGGGACAGGGGGCTATAATGAGCAGTTCTTC CASSPGTGGYNEQFF
TRBJ1-6 16 TRBV28 - - TGTGCCAGCAGTCCCCTGGGGCAGAAAATTAATTCACCCCTCCACTTT CASSPLGQKINSPLHF
TRBJ1-4 13 TRBV4-1 - - TGCGCCAGCAGCCAACTTAGAGATGAAAAACTGTTTTTT CASSQLRDEKLFF
TRBJ2-3 15 TRBV4-1 - once TGCGCCAGCAGCCAAGACGGGGATTACACAGATACGCAGTATTTT CASSQDGDYTDTQYF
TRBJ2-7 13 TRBV4-1 - - TGCGCCAGCAGCCGACAGGTGGGGATCGAGCAGTACTTC CASSRQVGIEQYF
TRBJ1-5 13 TRBV6-1 TRBD1 - TGTGCCAGCAGTGACAGGGGGAACCAGCCCCAGCATTTT CASSDRGNQPQHF
TRBJ1-2 14 TRBV27 - - TGTGCCAGCAGTCTCCTGGGGGGAATCGATGGCTACACCTTC CASSLLGGIDGYTF
TRBJ2-2 15 TRBV7-9 - - TGTGCCAGCAGCTTATCAGGGGTCGACACCGGGGAGCTGTTTTTT CASSLSGVDTGELFF
TRBJ1-6 13 TRBV10-1 - few TGCGCCAGCAGTGAGGGGGCAGGTTCACCCCTCCACTTT CASSEGAGSPLHF
TRBJ2-2 14 TRBV6-4 TRBD1 few TGTGCCAGCAGGGGACAGGGGAACACCGGGGAGCTGTTTTTT CASRGQGNTGELFF
TRBJ1-1 12 TRBV12-3/TRBV12-4 - - TGTGCCAGCAATGCCCTAGGTACTGAAGCTTTCTTT CASNALGTEAFF
TRBJ1-1 14 TRBV2 - - TGTGCCAGCAGTCGACAGGTCGGGAACACTGAAGCTTTCTTT CASSRQVGNTEAFF
TRBJ2-7 15 TRBV11-2 TRBD1 - TGTGCCAGCAGCCCCCGGACAGGGGGCATCTACGAGCAGTACTTC CASSPRTGGIYEQYF
TRBJ2-2 14 TRBV28 TRBD2 - TGTGCCAGCACTAGAGCGGGAGACACCGGGGAGCTGTTTTTT CASTRAGDTGELFF